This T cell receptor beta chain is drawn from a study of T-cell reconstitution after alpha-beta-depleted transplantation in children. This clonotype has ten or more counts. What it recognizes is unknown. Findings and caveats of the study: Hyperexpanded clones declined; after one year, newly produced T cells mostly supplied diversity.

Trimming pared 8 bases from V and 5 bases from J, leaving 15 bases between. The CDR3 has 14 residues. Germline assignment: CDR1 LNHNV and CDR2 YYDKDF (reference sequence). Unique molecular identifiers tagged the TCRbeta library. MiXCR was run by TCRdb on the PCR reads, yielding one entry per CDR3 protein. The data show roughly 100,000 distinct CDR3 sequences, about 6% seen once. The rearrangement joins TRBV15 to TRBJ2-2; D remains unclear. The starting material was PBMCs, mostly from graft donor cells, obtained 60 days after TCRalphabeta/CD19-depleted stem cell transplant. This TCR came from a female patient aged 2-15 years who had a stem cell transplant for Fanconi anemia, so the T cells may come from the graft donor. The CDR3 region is CATDYDGRTGELFF. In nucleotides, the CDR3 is TGTGCCACCGATTACGACGGGCGAACCGGGGAGCTGTTTTTT. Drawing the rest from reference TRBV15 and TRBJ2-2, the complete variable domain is DAMVIQNPRYQVTQFGKPVTLSCSQTLNHNVMYWYQQKSSQAPKLLFHYYDKDFNNEADTPDNFQSRRPNTSFCFLDIRSPGLGDTAMYLCATDYDGRTGELFFGEGSRLTVL.